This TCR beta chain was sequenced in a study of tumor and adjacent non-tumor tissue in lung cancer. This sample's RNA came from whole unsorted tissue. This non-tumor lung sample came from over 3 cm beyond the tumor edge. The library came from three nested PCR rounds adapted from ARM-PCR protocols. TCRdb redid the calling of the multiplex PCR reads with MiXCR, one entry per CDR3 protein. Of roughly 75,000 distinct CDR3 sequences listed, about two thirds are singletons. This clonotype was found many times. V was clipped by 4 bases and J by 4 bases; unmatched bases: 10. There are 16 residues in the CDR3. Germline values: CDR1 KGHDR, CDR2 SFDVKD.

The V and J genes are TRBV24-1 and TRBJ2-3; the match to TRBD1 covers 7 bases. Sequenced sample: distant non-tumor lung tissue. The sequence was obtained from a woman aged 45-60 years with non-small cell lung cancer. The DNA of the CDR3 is TGTGCCACCAGTGACTCCGGGACAGAGGGGGCAGATACGCAGTATTTT. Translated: CATSDSGTEGADTQYF.